These T cell receptor beta chains were read from a single sample in a study of CD8 T cells in Susac syndrome. TCRdb redid the calling of the immunoSEQ multiplex PCR reads with MiXCR, one entry per CDR3 protein. The sample consists of roughly 190,000 distinct CDR3 sequences, approximately 94% of them appearing once. Sequencing was carried out using CD4+ T cells from PBMCs. Every receptor here comes from a human donor in good health. Each CDR3 is given with its conserved first and last residue. Fields, in order: CDR3 protein, CDR3 DNA, D gene, clone size, V gene, J gene. The D gene is left open where the match is weak. Only part of the rows carry a size: once, few, many, or a class if the clone is expanded.

CDR3 protein: CSVARGGNTEAFF; CDR3 DNA: TGCAGCGTTGCCCGCGGGGGGAACACTGAAGCTTTCTTT; D gene: .; clone size: once; V gene: TRBV29-1; J gene: TRBJ1-1
CDR3 protein: CASSVAPHVGNTEAFF; CDR3 DNA: TGTGCCAGCAGCGTAGCTCCCCACGTGGGGAACACTGAAGCTTTCTTT; D gene: .; clone size: once; V gene: TRBV9; J gene: TRBJ1-1
CDR3 protein: CASSYERSRLAQYF; CDR3 DNA: TGTGCCAGCAGTTACGAAAGATCAAGGCTGGCCCAGTACTTC; D gene: .; clone size: .; V gene: TRBV6-5; J gene: TRBJ2-5
CDR3 protein: CASSVGASRGNEQFF; CDR3 DNA: TGTGCCAGCAGCGTGGGGGCTAGCAGGGGCAATGAGCAGTTCTTC; D gene: .; clone size: .; V gene: TRBV9; J gene: TRBJ2-1
CDR3 protein: CASSLLRRGGGYEQYF; CDR3 DNA: TGTGCCAGCAGTTTACTCCGGCGGGGGGGTGGGTACGAGCAGTACTTC; D gene: TRBD2; clone size: .; V gene: TRBV28; J gene: TRBJ2-7
CDR3 protein: CASSPGTEPRTQYF; CDR3 DNA: TGCGCCAGCAGCCCCGGGACAGAGCCCCGGACCCAGTACTTC; D gene: TRBD1; clone size: once; V gene: TRBV5-1; J gene: TRBJ2-5
CDR3 protein: CAWSVGDRGGKSGELFF; CDR3 DNA: TGTGCCTGGAGTGTAGGGGACAGGGGAGGAAAGTCCGGGGAGCTGTTTTTT; D gene: TRBD1; clone size: .; V gene: TRBV30; J gene: TRBJ2-2
CDR3 protein: CASSLRGGRVTQYF; CDR3 DNA: TGTGCCAGCAGTTTGCGGGGGGGCCGGGTTACGCAGTATTTT; D gene: TRBD2; clone size: once; V gene: TRBV12-3/TRBV12-4; J gene: TRBJ2-3
CDR3 protein: CASSQATGDETQYF; CDR3 DNA: TGTGCCAGCAGCCAAGCAACAGGGGACGAGACCCAGTACTTC; D gene: TRBD1; clone size: .; V gene: TRBV4-2; J gene: TRBJ2-5
CDR3 protein: CASSTGGGNYYEQYF; CDR3 DNA: TGCGCCAGCAGCACAGGCGGCGGGAACTACTACGAGCAGTACTTC; D gene: .; clone size: .; V gene: TRBV5-1; J gene: TRBJ2-7
CDR3 protein: CASSQQGGHNSPLHF; CDR3 DNA: TGTGCCAGCAGCCAGCAGGGGGGGCATAATTCACCCCTCCACTTT; D gene: TRBD1; clone size: once; V gene: TRBV9; J gene: TRBJ1-6
CDR3 protein: CASSYSWLGNQPQHF; CDR3 DNA: TGTGCCAGCAGTTACTCCTGGTTAGGGAATCAGCCCCAGCATTTT; D gene: .; clone size: .; V gene: TRBV6-5; J gene: TRBJ1-5
CDR3 protein: CASSRMSGLAGKNEQFF; CDR3 DNA: TGTGCTAGCAGCCGGATGTCTGGACTAGCGGGGAAGAATGAGCAGTTCTTC; D gene: TRBD2; clone size: .; V gene: TRBV7-7; J gene: TRBJ2-1
CDR3 protein: CASSPNVGEQFF; CDR3 DNA: TGTGCCAGCAGCCCCAATGTGGGGGAGCAGTTCTTC; D gene: .; clone size: .; V gene: TRBV7-2; J gene: TRBJ2-1
CDR3 protein: CASSFQTGELFF; CDR3 DNA: TGTGCCAGCAGCTTTCAAACCGGGGAGCTGTTTTTT; D gene: .; clone size: .; V gene: TRBV5-4; J gene: TRBJ2-2
CDR3 protein: CASNPGSRRYGYTF; CDR3 DNA: TGTGCCAGCAACCCAGGGAGCAGGAGGTATGGCTACACCTTC; D gene: .; clone size: .; V gene: TRBV3-1; J gene: TRBJ1-2
CDR3 protein: CASSLEGDEQFF; CDR3 DNA: TGTGCCAGCAGCTTAGAGGGCGATGAGCAGTTCTTC; D gene: .; clone size: once; V gene: TRBV7-9; J gene: TRBJ2-1
CDR3 protein: CASSPRRASGAGRSYNEQFF; CDR3 DNA: TGTGCCAGCAGCCCACGGAGGGCTAGCGGGGCTGGGCGGTCCTACAATGAGCAGTTCTTC; D gene: TRBD2; clone size: .; V gene: TRBV14; J gene: TRBJ2-1
CDR3 protein: CASSTTGLETQYF; CDR3 DNA: TGTGCCAGTAGTACGACGGGGCTAGAGACCCAGTACTTC; D gene: .; clone size: .; V gene: TRBV19; J gene: TRBJ2-5
CDR3 protein: CASNPVVGEQYF; CDR3 DNA: TGTGCCAGCAACCCTGTGGTGGGGGAGCAGTACTTC; D gene: .; clone size: once; V gene: TRBV6-6; J gene: TRBJ2-7
CDR3 protein: CASRTRTGIGNIQYF; CDR3 DNA: TGTGCCAGCCGGACCCGGACAGGGATTGGAAACATTCAGTACTTC; D gene: TRBD1; clone size: .; V gene: TRBV6-2/TRBV6-3; J gene: TRBJ2-4
CDR3 protein: CASSFGVQPQHF; CDR3 DNA: TGTGCCAGCAGTTTCGGGGTTCAGCCCCAGCATTTT; D gene: .; clone size: once; V gene: TRBV6-2/TRBV6-3; J gene: TRBJ1-5
CDR3 protein: CASSVQYNEQFF; CDR3 DNA: TGTGCCAGCAGCGTACAGTACAATGAGCAGTTCTTC; D gene: .; clone size: .; V gene: TRBV7-6; J gene: TRBJ2-1
CDR3 protein: CASSTRTSAWGGTQYF; CDR3 DNA: TGTGCCAGCAGCACCCGGACTAGCGCCTGGGGAGGTACACAGTATTTT; D gene: TRBD2; clone size: .; V gene: TRBV3-1; J gene: TRBJ2-3
CDR3 protein: CASSLFSGNEQFF; CDR3 DNA: TGTGCCAGCAGTTTATTTAGCGGTAATGAGCAGTTCTTC; D gene: .; clone size: .; V gene: TRBV12-3/TRBV12-4; J gene: TRBJ2-1
CDR3 protein: CSGFRPGAVGYTF; CDR3 DNA: TGCAGCGGATTTAGGCCAGGGGCGGTTGGCTACACCTTC; D gene: .; clone size: .; V gene: TRBV29-1; J gene: TRBJ1-2
CDR3 protein: CATKPGQFQETQYF; CDR3 DNA: TGTGCCACCAAACCAGGACAGTTTCAAGAGACCCAGTACTTC; D gene: .; clone size: .; V gene: TRBV27; J gene: TRBJ2-5
CDR3 protein: CSVEEGGSGEKLFF; CDR3 DNA: TGCAGCGTTGAGGAAGGGGGTAGTGGTGAAAAACTGTTTTTT; D gene: .; clone size: .; V gene: TRBV29-1; J gene: TRBJ1-4